These T cell receptor beta chains were read from a single sample in a study of T cell repertoires in ileal Crohn's disease. Only in-frame clones appear in the TCRdb table, and some are missing; sequencing was by immunoSEQ multiplex PCR. The sample lists tens of thousands of clones; about 82% were seen once. Material for sequencing was ileal tissue. All receptors derive from an adult with Crohn's disease. Each CDR3 is given with its conserved first and last residue. The D gene is left open where the match is weak. Not every row has a clone size; where given, it reads once, few, many or a size class.

J | size | D | V | DNA | CDR3
TRBJ1-6 | NA | TRBD1 | TRBV27 | TGTGCCAGCCGAGCGGACAGGTTCGGACTGGGGAATTCACCCCTCCACTTT | CASRADRFGLGNSPLHF
TRBJ2-2 | NA | NA | TRBV5-1 | TGCGCCAGCAGCTTGCCAGGATCCGGGGAGCTGTTTTTT | CASSLPGSGELFF
TRBJ2-5 | NA | NA | TRBV4-2 | TGTGCCAGCAGCCAAGAGAGGCAGCCAGTAGAGACCCAGTACTTC | CASSQERQPVETQYF
TRBJ2-2 | NA | TRBD1 | TRBV7-2 | TGTGCCAGCAGCCTCTACAGGGGGCCCGATCGGACCGGGGAGCTGTTTTTT | CASSLYRGPDRTGELFF
TRBJ1-1 | NA | TRBD1 | TRBV19 | TGTGCCAGTAGTATGCGGGACAGGGACACTGAAGCTTTCTTT | CASSMRDRDTEAFF
TRBJ2-6 | once | TRBD2 | TRBV19 | TGTGCCAGTAGTATAAGAGCGGGATTAGTCCTGACTTTC | CASSIRAGLVLTF
TRBJ1-2 | once | NA | TRBV4-1 | TGCGCCAGCAGCCACCCTCTCCGGGATGGCTACACCTTC | CASSHPLRDGYTF
TRBJ1-6 | NA | TRBD1 | TRBV5-1 | TGCGCCAGCAGCTTCTTCCCCGGGACAGGGAACCTCTCACCCCTCCACTTT | CASSFFPGTGNLSPLHF
TRBJ2-2 | NA | NA | TRBV20-1 | TGCAGTGCTAGTTTTATCGGGGAGCTGTTTTTT | CSASFIGELFF
TRBJ2-3 | few | NA | TRBV19 | TGTGCCAGTAGTATTTGGGGGGAGACGCAGTATTTT | CASSIWGETQYF
TRBJ1-2 | NA | TRBD1 | TRBV30 | TGTGCCTGGAGGGCCGACAGGGAAGGCTACACCTTC | CAWRADREGYTF
TRBJ2-1 | NA | TRBD2 | TRBV19 | TGTGCCAGTAGTGTCCCGACTAGCGTTGGGTTTCCGGTTGAGCAGTTCTTC | CASSVPTSVGFPVEQFF
TRBJ2-1 | few | NA | TRBV2 | TGTGCCAGCTGTAGTGCCAGGTCACCCTACAATGAGCAGTTCTTC | CASCSARSPYNEQFF
TRBJ2-2 | NA | NA | TRBV6-5 | TGTGCCAGCAGTTATCGGCGGGCGAACACCGGGGAGCTGTTTTTT | CASSYRRANTGELFF
TRBJ1-2 | NA | TRBD1 | TRBV6-5 | TGTGCCAGCAGCAAAGACAGGGGGGGTAATGGCTACACCTTC | CASSKDRGGNGYTF
TRBJ2-5 | few | NA | TRBV5-1 | TGCGCCAGCAGGGAGAAAGAGACCCAGTACTTC | CASREKETQYF
TRBJ2-3 | NA | TRBD2 | TRBV11-2 | TGTGCCAGCAGCTTGACTAGCGGGGTCACAGATACGCAGTATTTT | CASSLTSGVTDTQYF
TRBJ2-7 | NA | TRBD2 | TRBV2 | TGTGCCAGCAGCCCCGTTGTAGCGGGGGCCTCCTACGAGCAGTACTTC | CASSPVVAGASYEQYF
TRBJ2-3 | few | NA | TRBV7-3 | TGTGCCAGCAGCGCCCGAGTAGCTAGCGGCACAGATACGCAGTATTTT | CASSARVASGTDTQYF
TRBJ2-1 | NA | TRBD1 | TRBV6-1 | TGTGCCAGCAGTGGGGACAGGGGGCAAGTCAATGAGCAGTTCTTC | CASSGDRGQVNEQFF
TRBJ1-4 | NA | NA | TRBV5-1 | TGCGCCAGCAGCTTGGACCCAGGGTGGGATGAAAAACTGTTTTTT | CASSLDPGWDEKLFF
TRBJ2-2 | NA | NA | TRBV19 | TGTGCCAGTACTTTCTCCCCCGGGGAGCTGTTTTTT | CASTFSPGELFF
TRBJ1-4 | NA | NA | TRBV7-9 | TGTGCCAGCAGCTCAAGGGCGGGGGGGCGCGATGAAAAACTGTTTTTT | CASSSRAGGRDEKLFF
TRBJ2-7 | NA | TRBD2 | TRBV7-9 | TGTGCCAGCAGCACTAAACCCGGACTAGAGGAGCAAGTGCAGTACTTC | CASSTKPGLEEQVQYF
TRBJ1-2 | once | TRBD1 | TRBV11-2 | TGTGCCAGCAGCCCACTGAGGACAGGGCGGTATGGCTACACCTTC | CASSPLRTGRYGYTF
TRBJ1-3 | NA | TRBD1 | TRBV7-3 | TGTGCCAGCAGCAAACAGGGGGAATCTGGAAACACCATATATTTT | CASSKQGESGNTIYF
TRBJ2-5 | NA | NA | TRBV20-1 | TGCAGTGCGGACAAGAGGGAGACCCAGTACTTC | CSADKRETQYF
TRBJ2-7 | NA | NA | TRBV19 | TGTGCCAGTAGTATCGCGTTTGGCGGTCTGACCTACGAGCAGTACTTC | CASSIAFGGLTYEQYF
TRBJ1-6 | NA | TRBD1 | TRBV19 | TGTGCCAGTAGTTCGACTGGGACAGGGGTAGGTTCACCCCTCCACTTT | CASSSTGTGVGSPLHF
TRBJ2-7 | NA | TRBD1 | TRBV7-9 | TGTGCCGGACAGACAGGGTTCGGCGAGCAGTACTTC | CAGQTGFGEQYF
TRBJ1-1 | NA | NA | TRBV6-6 | TGTGCCAGCAGTGGCAGGTCCCCTGAAGCTTTCTTT | CASSGRSPEAFF
TRBJ2-5 | once | NA | TRBV2 | TGTGCCTCCCGGGGAGCATGGGGCCAGTACTTC | CASRGAWGQYF
TRBJ1-4 | NA | NA | TRBV27 | TGTGCCAGCAGTCCGGGATTGAGTTTGTTGGGGAGTGAAAAACTGTTTTTT | CASSPGLSLLGSEKLFF
TRBJ2-7 | NA | NA | TRBV7-8 | TGTGCCAGCAGCCTTAGCGGTCCCTACGAGCAGTACTTC | CASSLSGPYEQYF
TRBJ2-1 | NA | NA | TRBV29-1 | TGCAGCGTGACAAGGGGGTCCCATATTCAATACAATGAGCAGTTCTTC | CSVTRGSHIQYNEQFF
TRBJ1-1 | once | NA | TRBV6-5 | TGTGCCAGCAAAACCAGCTGGGGCATGAACACTGAAGCTTTCTTT | CASKTSWGMNTEAFF
TRBJ1-4 | NA | NA | TRBV19 | TGTGCCAGCCGCCAGGCAGTGAAACTGTTTTTT | CASRQAVKLFF
TRBJ1-1 | NA | TRBD1 | TRBV11-2 | TGTGCCAGCAGCCCTCAGACAGGGGGCACTGAAGCTTTCTTT | CASSPQTGGTEAFF
TRBJ2-7 | NA | NA | TRBV6-6 | TGTGCCAGCAGGGATATCGGGGGACAGTTATACGAGCAGTACTTC | CASRDIGGQLYEQYF
TRBJ1-6 | once | NA | TRBV30 | TGTGCCTGGAGTGCGGCGGGGAGGAATTCACCCCTCCACTTT | CAWSAAGRNSPLHF
TRBJ2-7 | NA | TRBD2 | TRBV4-1 | TGCGCCAGCAGCCAACAGACTAGCGGGAGGTTTTACGAGCAGTACTTC | CASSQQTSGRFYEQYF
TRBJ1-1 | NA | NA | TRBV30 | TGTGCCTGGACCAGGTCGGCGGGAACTGAAGCTTTCTTT | CAWTRSAGTEAFF
TRBJ1-3 | NA | TRBD1 | TRBV6-1 | TGTGCCAGCGGACAGGGCGGAAACACCATATATTTT | CASGQGGNTIYF
TRBJ2-1 | once | NA | TRBV20-1 | TGCAGTGCGAAGATGGCGGCACAGCAGTTCTTC | CSAKMAAQQFF
TRBJ2-7 | NA | NA | TRBV5-6 | TGTGCCAGCAGCCCTCGGATCAGGGAATACGAGCAGTACTTC | CASSPRIREYEQYF
TRBJ2-1 | few | TRBD2 | TRBV27 | TGTGCCAGCAGTAAGGGACTAGCGGGGGTAAGTGAGCAGTTCTTC | CASSKGLAGVSEQFF
TRBJ1-4 | NA | NA | TRBV25-1 | TGTGCCAGCAGTAAACAGGGATTAACTAATGAAAAACTGTTTTTT | CASSKQGLTNEKLFF
TRBJ1-2 | once | NA | TRBV4-2 | TGTGCCAGCAGCCAAGCGTCGGGGGGCGCGCCGGGCTACACCTTC | CASSQASGGAPGYTF